This T cell receptor (beta chain) was identified in a study of blood T cell repertoires in COVID-19 (dated by TCRdb to between 2020 and 2021). About the full investigation: Collaborator samples came from the United States, Italy and Spain and covered acute and convalescent phases of COVID-19. The material from the prospective study consisted of cDNA or gDNA derived from T cells, B-cell-depleted T cells, or PBMCs. Deeply sampled blood TCRbeta repertoires from subjects exposed to, actively infected with, or recovered from COVID-19 were included in the dataset. A freely available public database, intended as a resource for researchers studying the immune response to SARS-CoV-2, is where the repertoires were released. Samples were obtained from the ongoing ImmuneRACE study (first 160 participants) and from about 1,300 subjects provided by 6 global collaborators. The sample metadata nearly always contained a de-identified subject ID, COVID-19 status, age in years and sex. HLA class I and class II types, where available, came from metadata supplied by the sample provider rather than from assay-based typing.

Each collaborating institution followed its own protocols to collect whole blood in K2EDTA tubes. For TCRbeta analysis, collaborator samples were shipped as frozen whole blood, as isolated PBMCs, or as DNA extracted from either sample type. On this clone itself: The target of this receptor is not known. No clone much larger than this one lies a single base away; base qualities are absent. The sample holds other DNA sequences that translate to the same CDR3.

CDR1 SGHRS and CDR2 YFSETQ are derived from the germline V gene. V and J lose 0 bases and 2 bases, and a span of 6 bases separates them. The CDR3 numbers 13 residues from cysteine through phenylalanine. Solely the CDR3 DNA is kept, with 39 bases framed from the first base. TCRbeta CDR3 regions were amplified from genomic DNA by means of the immunoSEQ Assay, a bias-controlled multiplex PCR. Processing in the source paper ran as follows. Within the assay, amplification of reference gene primers was used to estimate how many nucleated cells each sample contained. To quantify the absolute abundance of each unique TCRbeta CDR3 rearrangement, sequence reads were collapsed and filtered. For each sample, productive Simpson clonality was calculated as the square root of Simpson's diversity index across productive rearrangements. TCRdb stores this immuneACCESS table with in-frame sequences only. Part of the clones is absent; in the studies checked, under half of the shortfall reflects unresolved V genes, and no reason is known for the rest. The DNA was the basis for D and trimming; V, J and clone size are from that table. The sample table holds 90,000 to 120,000 clones, of which roughly 90% were seen once. Together, the top ten hold 4.5% to 6% of the sample.

Here is what the overall study found, with its caveats: How much clinical and demographic metadata was included differed by source and by participant, and the metadata was provided uncurated.

The receptor was derived from a man aged 35-49 years with active or convalescent COVID-19. The chain was built from TRBV5-1 and TRBJ2-7, with a tentative D gene TRBD1 over 5 matching bases. Material for sequencing was peripheral blood. This receptor has the CDR3 CASSLAGTYEQYF. The sequenced DNA is TGCGCCAGCAGCTTGGCAGGGACCTACGAGCAGTACTTC.